The next 30 T cell receptor beta chains were all read from a single sample in a study of blood T cell repertoires in COVID-19. Method: immunoSEQ multiplex PCR; TCRdb's copy keeps in-frame clones and lacks some. The data show over 200,000 clones, with under 85% seen just once and under 2% held by the top ten. The sequenced material came from PBMCs or T cells enriched from blood (not recorded which). These receptors all come from a man aged 55 to 70 who had recovered from COVID-19.

The chain has TRBV3-1 (or the pseudogene TRBV3-2) and TRBJ2-2; 10 bases fit TRBD2. The CDR3 runs to 14 residues. CDR1 and CDR2 from the germline V gene are LGHDT and YNNKEL (reference sequence). Unmatched junction bases numbered 9, after V lost 10 bases and J lost 7 bases. In DNA form, the CDR3 reads TGTGCCACCAGACTAGCGGGCATGGTCGGGGAGCTGTTTTTT. This encodes CATRLAGMVGELFF.

The chain uses TRBV18 and TRBJ2-6; TRBD1 might be the D (5 bases). V was trimmed by 6 bases and J by 3 bases, leaving 9 bases between them. The CDR3 spans 14 residues. The germline V gene has CDR1 KGHSH and CDR2 LQKENI. CDR3: CASSRDFGANVLTF. The CDR3 DNA reads as TGTGCCAGCTCCAGGGATTTTGGGGCCAACGTCCTGACTTTC.

The rearrangement joins TRBV20-1 to TRBJ1-1; 7 positions match TRBD1. J gave up 8 bases and V 3 bases, and 12 bases lay outside the gene matches. The length of the CDR3 is 14 residues. Germline-derived CDR1 and CDR2 are DFQATT and SNEGSKA (reference sequence). The CDR3: CSASVSQGGSEAFF. Written as DNA, the CDR3 is TGCAGTGCTAGTGTATCGCAGGGGGGTAGCGAAGCTTTCTTT.

The chain uses TRBV2 and TRBJ2-3; TRBD2 might be the D (5 bases). CDR1 SNHLY and CDR2 FYNNEI come from the germline V gene. V was clipped by 3 bases and J by 1 base, with 11 bases between them. This CDR3 contains 15 residues. The CDR3 nucleotides are TGTGCCAGCAGTGACGGCGGGTATCGCACAGATACGCAGTATTTT. It is translated as CASSDGGYRTDTQYF.

This rearrangement joins TRBV5-6 to TRBJ1-6; no clear D gene. The length of the CDR3 is 14 residues. Germline V lookup: CDR1 SGHDT, CDR2 YYEEEE. V gave up 0 bases and J gave up 12 bases, with 13 bases separating them. DNA of the CDR3: TGTGCCAGCAGCTTGGGTCGGGGTGTGGTACCCCTCCACTTT. Its protein is CASSLGRGVVPLHF.

V and J are TRBV5-8 and TRBJ1-5; D remains ambiguous. V gave up 5 bases and J gave up 0 bases, with 6 bases separating them. The germline gives CDR1 SGHTS, CDR2 YDEGEE. This CDR3 is built from 13 residues. CDR3 sequence: CASSYYSNQPQHF. As DNA, the CDR3 is TGTGCCAGCAGTTACTATAGCAATCAGCCCCAGCATTTT.

The V and J genes are TRBV7-2 and TRBJ2-7; the match to TRBD1 covers 7 bases. CDR3 length: 14 residues. Trimming took 2 bases from V and 5 from J; bases not matched to a gene: 6. Germline CDR1 and CDR2: SGHTA and FQGNSA. The CDR3 DNA sequence: TGTGCCAGCAGCTTATCACAGGGGCTAGACGAGCAGTACTTC. Protein: CASSLSQGLDEQYF.

This clone was found a few times. This chain links TRBV9 with TRBJ2-1; D call uncertain. Looked up from germline, CDR1 is SGDLS and CDR2 is YYNGEE. V was pared by 0 bases and J by 0 bases, with 7 bases between. The CDR3 totals 15 residues. For the CDR3, the DNA is TGTGCCAGCAGCGTAGCTGATAGCTCCTACAATGAGCAGTTCTTC. Amino acid sequence: CASSVADSSYNEQFF.

V is TRBV2 and J is TRBJ1-1; 9 bases fit TRBD1. The germline V gene encodes CDR1 SNHLY and CDR2 FYNNEI. There are 16 residues in the CDR3. The V and J ends lost 3 bases and 0 bases, in that order; junction bases with no gene match: 5. CDR3 sequence reads: CASSDSRTGVNTEAFF. DNA for the CDR3: TGTGCCAGCAGTGATTCAAGGACAGGGGTGAACACTGAAGCTTTCTTT.

This clone was counted between two and nine times. The V gene is TRBV7-9, the J gene TRBJ1-3, with D uncertain. Germline CDR1 reads SEHNR; CDR2 reads FQNEAQ (reference sequence). There are 15 residues in the CDR3. V was shortened by 1 base and J by 4 bases, with 11 bases between the two germline ends. CDR3 nucleotide sequence: TGTGCCAGCAGCTTAGGCCAGGCGTCCGGAAACACCATATATTTT. It specifies CASSLGQASGNTIYF.

The rearrangement links TRBV5-1 to TRBJ2-3, with no clear D. Trimming stripped 1 base from V and 0 bases from J, with 9 bases between. The CDR3 sequence is 15 residues long. Germline V gene lookup returns CDR1 SGHRS and CDR2 YFSETQ. The CDR3 is CASSLFGASTDTQYF. The CDR3 nucleotides read TGCGCCAGCAGCTTGTTCGGAGCTAGCACAGATACGCAGTATTTT.

The chain employs TRBV2 and TRBJ2-1; 8 nucleotides agree with TRBD1. The CDR3 is 14 residues long. Germline CDR1 and CDR2: SNHLY and FYNNEI. V gave up 4 bases and J gave up 2 bases; unmatched junction bases: 1. The CDR3 protein is CASSVRGPYNEQFF. The DNA for the CDR3 is TGTGCCAGCAGTGTCAGGGGGCCCTACAATGAGCAGTTCTTC.

The rearrangement joins TRBV4-2 to TRBJ1-1; the D gene is possibly TRBD1 (5 bases). Trimming took off 1 base at V and 1 base at J, with 13 bases between the two ends. The CDR3 extends over 16 amino acids. Per the germline V gene, CDR1 is LGHNA and CDR2 is YNFKEQ. CDR3 DNA: TGTGCCAGCAGCCAAGGAAGCCAGGGCACGAACACTGAAGCTTTCTTT. It specifies CASSQGSQGTNTEAFF.

V is TRBV11-3 and J is TRBJ2-2; perhaps TRBD1 as D (6 bases). This CDR3 is built from 16 residues. Germline lookup yields CDR1 SGHNT and CDR2 YENEEA. V was trimmed by 0 bases and J by 1 base, leaving 9 bases between them. The CDR3 region is CASSLEGTQNTGELFF. The CDR3 DNA reads TGTGCCAGCAGCTTAGAAGGGACACAGAACACCGGGGAGCTGTTTTTT.

The CDR3 loop reads CASSVEIGRVAGNTIYF. CDR3 nucleotides: TGTGCCAGCAGCGTAGAGATCGGGAGGGTCGCTGGAAACACCATATATTTT. The chain is built from TRBV9 and TRBJ1-3, with no clear D. In germline, CDR1 is SGDLS, CDR2 YYNGEE. CDR3 length: 17 amino acids. V was trimmed by 0 bases and J by 2 bases, leaving 15 bases between them.

The V gene is TRBV12-3 or TRBV12-4, the J gene TRBJ1-5; D is unclear. The CDR3 has 13 amino acids. Trimming cost V 1 base and J 7 bases, with 8 bases left between them. CDR3 protein: CASSLDLSQPQHF. The DNA for the CDR3 is TGTGCCAGCAGTTTAGACCTTAGCCAGCCCCAGCATTTT.

The chain has TRBV27 and TRBJ1-1, with TRBD1 matching over 7 bases. CDR1 and CDR2 (germline): MNHEY, SMNVEV (reference sequence). This CDR3 region has 16 residues. The trim removed 5 bases at V and 11 bases at J, leaving 20 bases unmatched. The CDR3 reads CASSPLPETGPSDAFF. The CDR3 region has the DNA TGTGCCAGCAGTCCCCTTCCCGAGACAGGGCCTTCAGACGCTTTCTTT.

The rearrangement uses TRBV7-3 and TRBJ2-1; D remains unclear. From germline, CDR1 is SGHTA and CDR2 FQGTGA. This CDR3 contains 13 residues. Trimming took off 0 bases at V and 8 bases at J, with 8 bases between the two ends. Here the CDR3 reads CASSLTRSHEQFF. The CDR3 DNA is TGTGCCAGCAGCTTAACTCGGTCCCATGAGCAGTTCTTC.

CDR3 in amino acids: CASSLEGGRADTQYF. The CDR3 DNA sequence: TGTGCCAGCAGCTTAGAGGGGGGGCGCGCAGATACGCAGTATTTT. The chain links TRBV11-3 to TRBJ2-3; tentative D call: TRBD2 (7 bases). The CDR3 has 15 amino acids. V lost 0 bases, J lost 4 bases, and 11 bases lay in between. Germline V lookup: CDR1 SGHNT, CDR2 YENEEA. Using reference TRBV11-3 and TRBJ2-3 for the parts outside the CDR3, the full variable domain is EAGVVQSPRYKIIEKKQPVAFWCNPISGHNTLYWYLQNLGQGPELLIRYENEEAVDDSQLPKDRFSAERLKGVDSTLKIQPAELGDSAVYLCASSLEGGRADTQYFGPGTRLTVL.

The rearrangement links TRBV6-5 to TRBJ2-3; TRBD2 aligns across 13 bases. This CDR3 spans 15 amino acids. J lost 8 bases, V lost 6 bases, and 8 bases had no gene match. Germline V CDR1 and CDR2: MNHEY, SVGAGI. This CDR3 is CASSRGLAGAGTQYF. The CDR3 nucleotides are TGTGCCAGCAGCCGCGGACTAGCGGGGGCCGGTACGCAGTATTTT.

This clone showed up just a few times. The sample contains more than one DNA sequence encoding this CDR3. V is TRBV10-3 and J is TRBJ1-2; 7 nucleotides match TRBD1. The V and J ends lost 4 bases and 0 bases, in that order; junction bases with no gene match: 2. CDR1 is ENHRY and CDR2 is SYGVKD in the germline V gene. The CDR3 is 14 amino acids. The CDR3 DNA sequence: TGTGCCATCAGTGGGCAGGGGGCTAACTATGGCTACACCTTC. Protein sequence: CAISGQGANYGYTF.

Comment on this clone: At the DNA level, this CDR3 is encoded by other sequences in the same sample as well. This rearrangement joins TRBV19 to TRBJ1-5; D call uncertain. Germline lookup yields CDR1 LNHDA and CDR2 SQIVND (reference sequence). The CDR3 loop spans 14 amino acids. Trimming removed 6 bases at V and 4 bases at J, with 13 bases between. The CDR3: CASSPRQPNQPQHF. The CDR3 DNA follows: TGTGCCAGTAGCCCCAGACAACCGAATCAGCCCCAGCATTTT.

As for this clone: Other DNA sequences of this sample code for an identical CDR3. The chain couples TRBV3-1 (or the pseudogene TRBV3-2) to TRBJ2-3; maybe TRBD1 (5 bases). Trimming took off 1 base at V and 1 base at J, with 6 bases between the two ends. Germline CDR1 and CDR2: LGHDT and YNNKEL (reference sequence). The CDR3 is 14 residues long. This CDR3 reads CASSQGRGTDTQYF. CDR3 coding DNA: TGTGCCAGCAGCCAAGGCAGGGGCACAGATACGCAGTATTTT.

This clone showed up just a few times. The V gene is TRBV9, the J gene TRBJ1-2, with D possibly matching TRBD1 (6 bases). Trimming left V 0 bases short and J 7 bases short, with 13 bases between. Germline V lookup: CDR1 SGDLS, CDR2 YYNGEE. The CDR3 length is 14 residues. CDR3 protein: CASSVGVGGFGYTF. In DNA, the CDR3 is TGTGCCAGCAGCGTAGGGGTAGGGGGTTTTGGCTACACCTTC.

This clone has a single count. The gene calls are TRBV7-2 and TRBJ1-2; perhaps TRBD1 as D (5 bases). V lost 1 base and J lost 7, with 13 bases in between. Germline loops: CDR1 SGHTA, CDR2 FQGNSA. The CDR3 length is 14 residues. The CDR3 spells CASSLEAGKGGYTF. The CDR3, as DNA: TGTGCCAGCAGCTTAGAAGCAGGGAAAGGTGGCTACACCTTC.

To note about this clone: Other DNA sequences in this specimen translate into the identical CDR3. This chain joins TRBV6-5 and TRBJ2-3; 7 nucleotides line up with TRBD1. V lost 6 bases and J lost 0; bases outside the gene matches: 3. The CDR3 is made up of 14 amino acids. Germline V gene lookup returns CDR1 MNHEY and CDR2 SVGAGI. The CDR3 loop reads CASSRGGSTDTQYF. The CDR3 DNA is TGTGCCAGCAGCCGAGGGGGCAGCACAGATACGCAGTATTTT.

The rearrangement joins TRBV24-1 to TRBJ2-1; 7 bases agree with TRBD1. J gave up 9 bases and V 4 bases, and 5 bases lay outside the gene matches. Germline V gene sequence: CDR1 KGHDR, CDR2 SFDVKD. This CDR3 region has 13 residues. CDR3 bases: TGTGCCACCAGTGACTCTCACAGGGGTGAGCAGTTCTTC. This translates into CATSDSHRGEQFF.

In the case of this clone: The sample has other DNA sequences that encode this CDR3 too. The genes are TRBV5-1 and TRBJ2-3, with a possible D match to TRBD1 (5 bases). This CDR3 spans 14 amino acids. Trimming pared 2 bases from V and 4 bases from J, leaving 11 bases between. Germline CDR1 is SGHRS and CDR2 is YFSETQ. CDR3 DNA: TGCGCCAGCAGCTTAGCTCAGGGATCAGATACGCAGTATTTT. This gives the protein CASSLAQGSDTQYF.

Only one count was recorded for this clone. The chain uses TRBV5-6 and TRBJ2-7; 8 positions match TRBD1. Germline CDR1 reads SGHDT; CDR2 reads YYEEEE. Unmatched junction bases numbered 6, after V lost 4 bases and J lost 3 bases. CDR3 size: 14 residues. The DNA for the CDR3 is TGTGCCAGCAGCAGACAGGGGTCCGTCTACGAGCAGTACTTC. Its protein is CASSRQGSVYEQYF.

V gene TRBV20-1 combines with J gene TRBJ1-5, with D possibly being TRBD1 (5 bases). V lost 3 bases and J 7 bases, leaving 16 bases between the germline ends. CDR3 size: 14 residues. Germline-derived CDR1 and CDR2 are DFQATT and SNEGSKA (reference sequence). The CDR3: CSASMGGARQPQHF. The CDR3 nucleotides read TGCAGTGCTAGTATGGGAGGGGCCCGGCAGCCCCAGCATTTT.